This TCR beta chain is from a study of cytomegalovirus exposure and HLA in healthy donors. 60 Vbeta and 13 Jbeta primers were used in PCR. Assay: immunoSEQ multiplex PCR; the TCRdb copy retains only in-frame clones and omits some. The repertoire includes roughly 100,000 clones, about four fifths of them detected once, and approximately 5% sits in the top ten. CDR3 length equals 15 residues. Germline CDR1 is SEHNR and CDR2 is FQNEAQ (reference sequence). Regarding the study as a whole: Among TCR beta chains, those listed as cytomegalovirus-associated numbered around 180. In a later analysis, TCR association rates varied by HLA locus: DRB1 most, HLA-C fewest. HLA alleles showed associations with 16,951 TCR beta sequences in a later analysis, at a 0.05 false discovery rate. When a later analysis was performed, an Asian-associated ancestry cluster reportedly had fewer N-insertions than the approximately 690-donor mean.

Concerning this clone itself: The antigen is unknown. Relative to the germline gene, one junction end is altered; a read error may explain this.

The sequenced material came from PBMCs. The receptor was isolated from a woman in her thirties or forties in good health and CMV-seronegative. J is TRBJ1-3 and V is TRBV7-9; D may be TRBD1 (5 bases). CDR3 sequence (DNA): TGTGCCAGCAGGCATGGCGGGCAGGGAGGAAACGCCATATATTTT. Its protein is CASRHGGQGGNAIYF.